This TCR beta chain was recorded in a study of cytomegalovirus exposure and HLA in healthy donors. Assay used: immunoSEQ multiplex PCR; TCRdb lists only in-frame clones, some missing. The sample lists some 64,000 clones; 96% were seen once. This clone is a singleton in its sample. CDR1 and CDR2 from the germline V gene are SGHDN and FVKESK. The CDR3 consists of 13 residues. The V gene lost 1 base and the J gene lost 3 bases, with 6 bases spanning the gap. This rearrangement joins TRBV14 to TRBJ1-2; D unresolved. The source of this sequence is a woman aged 18-29 years in good health and CMV-seronegative. Sample: PBMCs. The CDR3 here is CASSQGTHYGYTF. In DNA, the CDR3 is TGTGCCAGCAGCCAAGGGACTCACTATGGCTACACCTTC.